This TCR beta chain was retrieved from a study of blood T cell repertoires in COVID-19. Study at large: Sites across the United States, Italy and Spain contributed samples from acute and convalescent COVID-19. T cells, B-cell-depleted T cells, or PBMCs provided the cDNA or gDNA that served as material.

J gave up 5 bases and V 6 bases, and 22 bases lay outside the gene matches. The CDR3 sequence is 19 residues long. Germline CDR1 SNHLY, CDR2 FYNNEI. Under the authors' procedure: The authors estimated nucleated cell counts from reference gene primer amplification. Repertoires were generated with immunoSEQ multiplex PCR, while TCRdb's copy carries only in-frame clones and drops some. For V, J and clone size, that table is used; D and trimming come from the DNA. The sample lists around 260,000 clones; 80% to 90% were seen once. This clonotype originated in a woman aged 45-65 years who had recovered from COVID-19. The V and J genes are TRBV2 and TRBJ2-3, with 8 bases matching TRBD2. Sequencing input: peripheral blood. The CDR3 nucleotides are TGTGCCAGCAGCCAGGGACTAGGGGGGTCCCGAAACCAGGAAGATACGCAGTATTTT. Translating gives CASSQGLGGSRNQEDTQYF.